The 10 T cell receptor beta chains given below trace back to one sample, sequenced in a study of blood T cell repertoires in COVID-19. Sequencing was performed with immunoSEQ multiplex PCR; in TCRdb, only in-frame clones are kept and a portion is missing. The sample lists fewer than 300,000 clones, roughly 90% occurring once. The specimen sequenced was peripheral blood. These TCRs come from a woman in her thirties with COVID-19, enrolled during active disease.

The V call is TRBV7-2, the J call TRBJ2-3, with 15 bases lining up with TRBD2. Germline lookup yields CDR1 SGHTA and CDR2 FQGNSA. V lost 5 bases to trimming and J lost 1 base; unmatched junction nucleotides: 7. This CDR3 region has 18 residues. The CDR3, as DNA: TGTGCCAGCAGCAAGGGACTAGCGGGAGGCCTCGGCACAGATACGCAGTATTTT. Its protein is CASSKGLAGGLGTDTQYF.

The chain carries TRBV4-1 and TRBJ2-2; no firm D call. The germline V and J ends were trimmed by 0 bases and 2 bases, with 7 bases remaining between them. The germline CDR1 and CDR2 sequences are MGHRA and YSYEKL. The length of the CDR3 is 15 residues. The CDR3 region has the DNA TGCGCCAGCAGCCAAGAGGGCAGAAACACCGGGGAGCTGTTTTTT. Encoded protein: CASSQEGRNTGELFF.

This sequence joins TRBV10-1 and TRBJ2-7, with D unclear. The CDR3 is 14 residues long. Between the trimmed V and J ends, which lost 5 bases and 1 base, there was a span of 12 bases. Per the germline V gene, CDR1 is WNHNN and CDR2 is SYGVQD (reference sequence). CDR3 nucleotide sequence: TGCGCCAGCAGTCCCCGGAGTGGGTCCTACGAGCAGTACTTC. Protein product: CASSPRSGSYEQYF.

The V gene is TRBV4-2, the J gene TRBJ2-7; weak D call: TRBD2 (5 bases). CDR3 length: 15 amino acids. Germline assignment: CDR1 LGHNA and CDR2 YNFKEQ. Deletions cut 3 bases from V and 5 bases from J, with 17 bases between. This CDR3 reads CASSQGWLAQDEQYF. CDR3 sequence (DNA): TGTGCCAGCAGCCAGGGATGGCTAGCTCAGGACGAGCAGTACTTC.

The sample holds one count of this clone. This chain uses TRBV4-1 with TRBJ1-5; D gene ambiguous. This CDR3 spans 15 amino acids. The V gene's germline CDR1 is MGHRA and CDR2 YSYEKL. The V and J ends lost 3 bases and 2 bases respectively, with 11 bases between them. CDR3 DNA sequence: TGCGCCAGCAGCCAGATGGGCTTAGGCAATCAGCCCCAGCATTTT. Translation: CASSQMGLGNQPQHF.

The genes are TRBV28 and TRBJ1-5; unclear D gene. V was trimmed by 2 bases and J by 4 bases, leaving 3 bases between them. The germline V gene has CDR1 MDHEN and CDR2 SYDVKM. There are 12 residues in the CDR3. This CDR3 reads CASSLPNQPQHF. As DNA, the CDR3 is TGTGCCAGCAGTTTACCGAATCAGCCCCAGCATTTT.

V and J are TRBV28 and TRBJ1-1, with D possibly TRBD1 on 5 matching bases. The CDR3 contains 13 residues. CDR1 is MDHEN, CDR2 SYDVKM, per germline. The germline V and J ends were trimmed by 8 bases and 1 base, with 11 bases remaining between them. The CDR3 reads CASLDNPNTEAFF. The DNA of the CDR3 is TGTGCCAGCTTGGACAACCCGAACACTGAAGCTTTCTTT.

V is TRBV5-4 and J is TRBJ2-7, with 11 bases that match TRBD1. From germline, CDR1 is SGHNT and CDR2 YYREEE (reference sequence). The CDR3 has 15 residues. The trim removed 3 bases at V and 5 bases at J, leaving 7 bases unmatched. Here the CDR3 reads CASSWGTGGGNEQYF. The CDR3 region has the DNA TGTGCCAGCAGCTGGGGGACAGGGGGAGGAAACGAGCAGTACTTC.

The genes are TRBV29-1 and TRBJ1-2; 8 bases line up with TRBD1. The CDR3 is 15 amino acids. V lost 7 bases to trimming and J lost 2 bases; unmatched junction nucleotides: 12. CDR1 and CDR2 from the germline V gene are SQVTM and ANQGSEA. In DNA, the CDR3 is TGCAGCGCCGATACTGATAGGACAGGGAACTATGGCTACACCTTC. Encoded protein: CSADTDRTGNYGYTF. Filled out from reference TRBV29-1 and TRBJ1-2, the complete variable domain reads SAVISQKPSRDICQRGTSLTIQCQVDSQVTMMFWYRQQPGQSLTLIATANQGSEATYESGFVIDKFPISRPNLTFSTLTVSNMSPEDSSIYLCSADTDRTGNYGYTFGSGTRLTVV.

This clone came up once. The chain has TRBV11-2 and TRBJ1-5, with TRBD1 as a possible D gene (5 bases). Trimming removed 5 bases at V and 10 bases at J, with 15 bases between. Germline CDR1 is SGHAT and CDR2 is FQNNGV. The CDR3 covers 13 residues. CDR3 region: CASSAHAGHPQHF. CDR3 DNA sequence: TGTGCCAGCAGCGCACATGCAGGGCACCCCCAGCATTTT.